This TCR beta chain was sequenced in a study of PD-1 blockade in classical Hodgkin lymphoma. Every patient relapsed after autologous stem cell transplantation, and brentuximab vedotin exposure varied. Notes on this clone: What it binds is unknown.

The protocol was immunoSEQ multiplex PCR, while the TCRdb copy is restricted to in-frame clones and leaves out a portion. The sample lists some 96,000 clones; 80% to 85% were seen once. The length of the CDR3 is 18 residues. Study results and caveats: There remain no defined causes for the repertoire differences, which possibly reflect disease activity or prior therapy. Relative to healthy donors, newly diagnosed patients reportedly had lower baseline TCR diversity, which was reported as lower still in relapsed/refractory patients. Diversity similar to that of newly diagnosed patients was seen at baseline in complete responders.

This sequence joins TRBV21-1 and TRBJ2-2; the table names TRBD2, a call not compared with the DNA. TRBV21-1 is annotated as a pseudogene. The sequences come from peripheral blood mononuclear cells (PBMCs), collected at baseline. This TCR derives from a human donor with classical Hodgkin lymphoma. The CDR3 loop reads CASTQGQLAGENTGELFF. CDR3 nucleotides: TGTGCCAGCACCCAGGGGCAACTAGCGGGAGAGAACACCGGGGAGCTGTTTTTT.